One sample yielded the 29 T cell receptor beta chains listed below, sequenced in a study of T cells in Graves' hyperthyroidism and ophthalmopathy. RNA transcripts were the template for amplifying TCR beta CDR3 regions. During a first-round RT-PCR of the TCR CDR3, the HTBI primer set was used. TCRdb processed the multiplex PCR reads anew with MiXCR; each CDR3 protein has one entry. The sample lists under 350,000 distinct CDR3 sequences, roughly a fifth occurring once. Specimen: blood. These receptors were taken from a woman between 50 and 59 years old with Graves' hyperthyroidism.

At least ten counts were recorded for this clonotype. The V gene is TRBV11-3, the J gene TRBJ1-3; 8 bases are a match to TRBD1. J gave up 4 bases and V 5 bases, and 7 bases lay outside the gene matches. This CDR3 is 15 amino acids long. The germline V gene encodes CDR1 SGHNT and CDR2 YENEEA. In nucleotides, the CDR3 is TGTGCCAGCAGCCCCGGACAGGGACTAGGAAACACCATATATTTT. Translated, it gives CASSPGQGLGNTIYF.

This clonotype has at least ten counts. The V gene is TRBV7-3, the J gene TRBJ2-1; D remains unclear. CDR3 length: 15 amino acids. The germline V and J ends were trimmed by 1 base and 1 base, with 8 bases remaining between them. Germline V lookup: CDR1 SGHTA, CDR2 FQGTGA. CDR3 loop: CASSLIPGSYNEQFF. For the CDR3, the DNA is TGTGCCAGCAGCTTAATACCAGGTTCCTACAATGAGCAGTTCTTC. Together with reference TRBV7-3 and TRBJ2-1, the CDR3 gives the full variable domain: GAGVSQTPSNKVTEKGKYVELRCDPISGHTALYWYRQSLGQGPEFLIYFQGTGAADDSGLPNDRFFAVRPEGSVSTLKIQRTERGDSAVYLCASSLIPGSYNEQFFGPGTRLTVL.

V and J are TRBV11-2 and TRBJ1-1, with no clear D. In germline, CDR1 is SGHAT, CDR2 FQNNGV. The CDR3 has 11 residues. V was shortened by 7 bases and J by 0 bases, with 3 bases between the two germline ends. DNA for the CDR3: TGTGCCAGCACAATGAACACTGAAGCTTTCTTT. Its protein is CASTMNTEAFF.

The chain combines TRBV20-1 with TRBJ1-1; the D is unclear. The V gene lost 3 bases and the J gene lost 1 base, with 6 bases spanning the gap. The length of the CDR3 is 12 residues. Germline V CDR1 and CDR2: DFQATT, SNEGSKA (reference sequence). This CDR3 is CSASPGNTEAFF. Here the CDR3 DNA reads TGCAGTGCTAGTCCAGGGAACACTGAAGCTTTCTTT.

This clonotype was seen ten or more times. V usage is TRBV18 and J usage is TRBJ1-5, with 7 bases fitting TRBD1. With V trimmed by 6 bases and J by 6 bases, 8 bases remained unmatched. The germline gives CDR1 KGHSH, CDR2 LQKENI. The CDR3 is 14 amino acids. The CDR3 sequence: CASSRRQGLQPQHF. CDR3 DNA: TGTGCCAGCTCCCGCCGACAGGGCCTTCAGCCCCAGCATTTT.

This clonotype occurred many times. V gene TRBV7-2 combines with J gene TRBJ2-1, with 7 bases that match TRBD2. The V gene's germline CDR1 is SGHTA and CDR2 FQGNSA. V lost 5 bases and J lost 1; bases outside the gene matches: 5. There are 15 residues in the CDR3. The CDR3 coding sequence is TGTGCCAGCAGCCCAGAAGCGGGATCCTACAATGAGCAGTTCTTC. The encoded protein is CASSPEAGSYNEQFF.

The chain carries TRBV29-1 and TRBJ1-2; D remains unclear. The length of the CDR3 is 13 residues. Germline-derived CDR1 and CDR2 are SQVTM and ANQGSEA. Trimming took off 7 bases at V and 5 bases at J, with 17 bases between the two ends. The CDR3 DNA reads TGCAGCGCCAGGATGGGTCAGAGTTATGGCTACACCTTC. Amino acid sequence: CSARMGQSYGYTF. Filled out from reference TRBV29-1 and TRBJ1-2, the complete variable domain reads SAVISQKPSRDICQRGTSLTIQCQVDSQVTMMFWYRQQPGQSLTLIATANQGSEATYESGFVIDKFPISRPNLTFSTLTVSNMSPEDSSIYLCSARMGQSYGYTFGSGTRLTVV.

The V and J genes are TRBV27 and TRBJ2-4; TRBD1 is a possible D gene (6 bases). This CDR3 has 16 residues. Trimming cost V 8 bases and J 0 bases, with 17 bases left between them. Germline assignment: CDR1 MNHEY and CDR2 SMNVEV (reference sequence). CDR3 sequence (DNA): TGTGCCAGCCGTATTTTGACAGGCATAGCCAAAAACATTCAGTACTTC. This encodes CASRILTGIAKNIQYF.

This clonotype was seen a handful of times. The chain uses TRBV10-3 and TRBJ2-4, with a tentative D call TRBD2 (6 bases). This CDR3 spans 17 amino acids. Deletions cut 0 bases from V and 3 bases from J, with 15 bases between. Germline V CDR1 and CDR2: ENHRY, SYGVKD. For the CDR3, the DNA is TGTGCCATCAGTGAGTCGCGGGGCCCCTTTGGCAAAAACATTCAGTACTTC. Protein sequence: CAISESRGPFGKNIQYF.

The chain is built from TRBV6-1 and TRBJ2-7; the D gene is possibly TRBD1 (5 bases). The germline CDR1 and CDR2 sequences are MNHNS and SASEGT. The V and J ends lost 6 bases and 1 base respectively, with 10 bases between them. This CDR3 region has 13 residues. CDR3 in amino acids: CASREQVSYEQYF. In DNA, the CDR3 is TGTGCCAGCAGAGAACAGGTTTCCTACGAGCAGTACTTC.

This clonotype was found many times. The V gene is TRBV20-1, the J gene TRBJ2-1, with TRBD2 matching over 9 bases. The CDR3 loop spans 15 amino acids. Germline lookup yields CDR1 DFQATT and CDR2 SNEGSKA (reference sequence). V was clipped by 4 bases and J by 6 bases; unmatched bases: 10. The CDR3, as DNA: TGCAGTGCTAAGCGGGGGGCCGAAACTGGCAATGAGCAGTTCTTC. Residues: CSAKRGAETGNEQFF.

Only a few counts were recorded for this clonotype. The rearrangement links TRBV6-1 to TRBJ1-2, with D perhaps TRBD1 (6 bases). Germline V gives CDR1 MNHNS, CDR2 SASEGT. V lost 4 bases and J 5 bases, leaving 26 bases between the germline ends. This CDR3 is built from 18 residues. The DNA of the CDR3 is TGTGCCAGCAGTGCTATAAATGCGTATGAAGACAGGACGTATGGCTACACCTTC. It yields the protein CASSAINAYEDRTYGYTF.

Concerning this clonotype itself: With a much larger clone just one base away, this may be a read error. This chain uses TRBV29-1 with TRBJ1-5; the D gene is possibly TRBD1 (5 bases). Germline assignment: CDR1 SQVTM and CDR2 ANQGSEA. The CDR3 runs 14 residues. V dropped 4 bases and J dropped 7 bases, with 17 bases sitting between them. The CDR3 DNA reads as TGCAGCGTTGGTCCCGCAGGGAGGGGCCAGCCCCAGCATTTT. Protein sequence: CSVGPAGRGQPQHF.

The J gene is TRBJ2-7, the V gene TRBV7-8, with D unresolved. From germline, CDR1 is SGHVS and CDR2 FQNEAQ. The CDR3 totals 14 residues. Trimming removed 7 bases at V and 6 bases at J, with 19 bases between. Written as DNA, the CDR3 is TGTGCCAGCACCAAACTTACCGCTTCGAGCGAGCAGTACTTC. It specifies CASTKLTASSEQYF.

This clonotype has a handful of counts. J is TRBJ2-1 and V is TRBV6-4, with 16 nucleotides matching TRBD2. The CDR3 loop spans 18 amino acids. Trimming cost V 6 bases and J 3 bases; bases outside gene matches: 8. Germline V gene data show CDR1 as MRHNA and CDR2 as SNTAGT. The CDR3 DNA reads as TGTGCCAGCAGACCCGGGACTAGCGGGAGGGGTAACTACAATGAGCAGTTCTTC. Its protein product is CASRPGTSGRGNYNEQFF.

The chain employs TRBV7-9 and TRBJ2-7; D remains ambiguous. The V end lost 5 bases, the J end lost 3 bases, and 14 bases lay between the germline ends. This CDR3 is built from 14 residues. Looked up from germline, CDR1 is SEHNR and CDR2 is FQNEAQ (reference sequence). CDR3 DNA: TGTGCCAGCAGCCCGAAACGTCTTAGCTACGAGCAGTACTTC. This sequence encodes CASSPKRLSYEQYF.

This sequence joins TRBV5-4 and TRBJ2-2; D possibly matches TRBD1 or TRBD2 (6 bases each). The V end lost 2 bases, the J end lost 4 bases, and 12 bases lay between the germline ends. The length of the CDR3 is 15 residues. CDR1 is SGHNT and CDR2 is YYREEE in the germline V gene (reference sequence). The CDR3: CASSFGGIATGELFF. In DNA, the CDR3 is TGTGCCAGCAGCTTCGGGGGCATTGCCACCGGGGAGCTGTTTTTT. Complete variable domain (other parts from reference TRBV5-4 and TRBJ2-2): ETGVTQSPTHLIKTRGQQVTLRCSSQSGHNTVSWYQQALGQGPQFIFQYYREEENGRGNFPPRFSGLQFPNYSSELNVNALELDDSALYLCASSFGGIATGELFFGEGSRLTVL.

This clonotype occurred a few times. The V gene is TRBV7-2, the J gene TRBJ1-4, with a tentative D call TRBD1 (6 bases). V was shortened by 5 bases and J by 7 bases, with 17 bases between the two germline ends. CDR3 length: 15 residues. Germline-derived CDR1 and CDR2 are SGHTA and FQGNSA. CDR3 region: CASSLLVAGAEKLFF. The CDR3 DNA reads as TGTGCCAGCAGCCTCCTGGTGGCAGGGGCTGAAAAACTGTTTTTT.

CDR3 protein: CASSFLPRSNTGELFF. Here the CDR3 DNA reads TGTGCCAGCAGCTTCCTCCCCAGGAGTAATACCGGGGAGCTGTTTTTT. The genes are TRBV13 and TRBJ2-2; D uncertain. Germline CDR1 is PRHDT and CDR2 is FYEKMQ (reference sequence). The CDR3 consists of 16 residues. Deletions cut 3 bases from V and 5 bases from J, with 16 bases between. The full variable domain, in which reference TRBV13 and TRBJ2-2 provide the parts outside the CDR3, is AAGVIQSPRHLIKEKRETATLKCYPIPRHDTVYWYQQGPGQDPQFLISFYEKMQSDKGSIPDRFSAQQFSDYHSELNMSSLELGDSALYFCASSFLPRSNTGELFFGEGSRLTVL.

This clonotype was recorded many times. The chain couples TRBV30 to TRBJ1-1; tentative D call: TRBD1 (5 bases). V gave up 5 bases and J gave up 1 base, with 11 bases separating them. Germline CDR1 reads GTSNPN; CDR2 reads SVGIG (reference sequence). The CDR3 spans 13 residues. The CDR3 loop is CAWGVDRNTEAFF. CDR3 DNA sequence: TGTGCCTGGGGCGTTGACAGGAACACTGAAGCTTTCTTT.

In this sample, this clonotype turned up once. The chain is built from TRBV15 and TRBJ1-1; TRBD1 aligns across 7 bases. Germline V gene lookup returns CDR1 LNHNV and CDR2 YYDKDF (reference sequence). The CDR3 has 15 residues. Trimming cost V 0 bases and J 0 bases; bases outside gene matches: 1. The CDR3 here is CATSREDRVNTEAFF. CDR3 bases: TGTGCCACCAGCAGAGAAGACAGGGTGAACACTGAAGCTTTCTTT.

This clonotype was counted ten times or more. V is TRBV11-1 and J is TRBJ2-3, with TRBD2 identical over 9 bases. The germline gives CDR1 SGHAT, CDR2 FQDESV (reference sequence). The CDR3 is 15 amino acids. V gave up 2 bases and J gave up 6 bases; unmatched junction bases: 6. CDR3: CASSLLAGITDTQYF. The CDR3, as DNA: TGTGCCAGCAGCTTACTAGCGGGAATTACCGATACGCAGTATTTT.

V usage is TRBV19 and J usage is TRBJ2-3, with 10 bases aligning to TRBD2. After removal of 10 bases from V and 2 bases from J, the junction contained 6 bases not matched to a gene. The germline gives CDR1 LNHDA, CDR2 SQIVND (reference sequence). The CDR3 totals 14 residues. The CDR3, as DNA: TGTGCCACGTCGGGACTAGCGACCACAGATACGCAGTATTTT. It encodes CATSGLATTDTQYF.

This chain uses TRBV4-1 with TRBJ2-7; 9 positions match TRBD1. V lost 6 bases, J lost 1 base, and 4 bases stayed unmatched. CDR1 and CDR2 (germline): MGHRA, YSYEKL. CDR3 length: 14 amino acids. The CDR3: CASSTGTGSYEQYF. DNA for the CDR3: TGCGCCAGCAGTACCGGGACAGGGTCCTACGAGCAGTACTTC.

There are a few counts of this clonotype. The V call is TRBV10-2, the J call TRBJ2-7, with D perhaps matching TRBD2 (5 bases). Trimming removed 0 bases at V and 6 bases at J, with 6 bases between. CDR3 size: 12 residues. Per the germline V gene, CDR1 is WSHSY and CDR2 is SAAADI. The CDR3 loop is CASSESGVEQYF. The CDR3 nucleotides read TGCGCCAGCAGTGAGTCGGGAGTCGAGCAGTACTTC.

V usage is TRBV11-2 and J usage is TRBJ2-3; D call uncertain. Trimming cost V 6 bases and J 6 bases, with 10 bases left between them. Germline CDR1 is SGHAT and CDR2 is FQNNGV. This CDR3 comprises 12 residues. The DNA of the CDR3 is TGTGCCAGCAGTCCGGGCTGGGATACGCAGTATTTT. Translation: CASSPGWDTQYF.

This clonotype was observed at least ten times. The chain is built from TRBV28 and TRBJ2-3; a possible D gene is TRBD2 (6 bases). The CDR3 totals 15 residues. Trimming removed 3 bases from V and 1 base from J, with 11 bases in between. CDR1 MDHEN and CDR2 SYDVKM come from the germline V gene. The CDR3 loop is CASSFTGEGTDTQYF. CDR3 sequence (DNA): TGTGCCAGCAGTTTCACGGGGGAAGGCACAGATACGCAGTATTTT.

This clonotype has a count of ten or more. The genes are TRBV28 and TRBJ2-5; the D gene is possibly TRBD1 (5 bases). V was shortened by 5 bases and J by 5 bases, with 18 bases between the two germline ends. This CDR3 is built from 15 residues. Germline-derived CDR1 and CDR2 are MDHEN and SYDVKM. CDR3 in DNA: TGTGCCAGCAGTCCTCCTGGCAGGGCAGCCGAGACCCAGTACTTC. As protein: CASSPPGRAAETQYF.

This clonotype has at least ten counts. The rearrangement uses TRBV7-9 and TRBJ2-5; D might be TRBD2 (5 bases). CDR3 length: 14 amino acids. The V end was cut by 5 bases, the J end by 2 bases, with 12 bases between. Per the germline V gene, CDR1 is SEHNR and CDR2 is FQNEAQ (reference sequence). The CDR3 DNA follows: TGTGCCAGCAGCGGGGAAGCGGTACAAGAGACCCAGTACTTC. Amino acids: CASSGEAVQETQYF.